This T cell receptor (beta chain) was obtained from a study of vaccination and CD4 T cells after COVID-19. Treatment described: roughly ten-day PBMC culture with coronavirus spike peptide pools or control peptides (ViraFEST assay). Remarks on this clonotype: What it binds is unknown.

Oncomine TCR Beta short-read sequencing was applied to DNA from cultured CD4+ T cells. TCRdb re-analysed the PCR reads in MiXCR, keeping a single row per CDR3 protein. The sample has just under 8,500 distinct CDR3 sequences, about 59% seen once. The germline gives CDR1 MNHNS, CDR2 SASEGT. The length of the CDR3 is 16 residues. The ends lost 6 bases at V and 3 bases at J; junction bases unmatched: 10. Sequencing input: CD4+ T cells from blood, cultured in vitro. J is TRBJ2-1 and V is TRBV6-1, with 8 nucleotides matching TRBD2. The TCR was taken from a human donor who had recovered from COVID-19. The CDR3 here is CASRPRGGTFYNEQFF. In DNA form, the CDR3 reads TGTGCCAGCAGGCCCCGGGGGGGGACCTTCTACAATGAGCAGTTCTTC.